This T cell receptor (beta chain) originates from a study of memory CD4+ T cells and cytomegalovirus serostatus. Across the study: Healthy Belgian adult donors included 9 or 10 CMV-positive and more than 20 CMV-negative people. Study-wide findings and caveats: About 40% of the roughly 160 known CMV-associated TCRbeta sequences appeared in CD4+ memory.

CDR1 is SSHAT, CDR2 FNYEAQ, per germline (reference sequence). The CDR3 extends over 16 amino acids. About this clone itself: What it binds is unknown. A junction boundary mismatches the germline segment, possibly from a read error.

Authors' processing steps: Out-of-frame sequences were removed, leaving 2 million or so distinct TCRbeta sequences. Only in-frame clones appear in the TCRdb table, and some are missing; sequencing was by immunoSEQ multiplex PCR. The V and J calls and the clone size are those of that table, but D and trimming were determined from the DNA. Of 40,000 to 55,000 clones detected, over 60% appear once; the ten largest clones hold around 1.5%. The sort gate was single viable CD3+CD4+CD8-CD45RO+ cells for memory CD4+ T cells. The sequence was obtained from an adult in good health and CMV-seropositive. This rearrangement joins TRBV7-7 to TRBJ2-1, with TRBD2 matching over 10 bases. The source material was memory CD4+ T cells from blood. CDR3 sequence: CASSLALAGALNEQFF. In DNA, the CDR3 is TGTGCTAGCAGCTTAGCGCTAGCGGGAGCCCTCAATGAGCAGTTCTTC.